The present T cell receptor (beta chain) was sequenced within a study of OX40 agonist ivuxolimab in advanced cancers. The CDR3 has 13 amino acids. Looked up from germline, CDR1 is SNHLY and CDR2 is FYNNEI. Trimming left V 8 bases short and J 3 bases short, with 11 bases between. As concerns this clone: Its cognate antigen is unknown.

Overall study findings and caveats: Averaged across samples, CD8+ T cells carried more expanded clones than CD4+ did.

Generated by immunoSEQ multiplex PCR, the TCRdb table keeps only in-frame clones and is missing some. The sample has 90,000 to 100,000 clones, more than 95% seen once; the top ten hold 2% to 2.5%. The specimen comprised CD4+ or CD8+ T cells sorted from blood, sampled in a trial of the OX40 agonist ivuxolimab. This rearrangement joins TRBV2 to TRBJ1-5; D gene uncertain. This receptor was obtained from an adult with an advanced solid tumor such as melanoma, head and neck, liver or kidney cancer. In DNA, the CDR3 is TGTGCCAGCGGACGAGCAGACAATCAGCCCCAGCATTTT. Protein: CASGRADNQPQHF.